The present entry profiles one T cell receptor (beta chain) with its context. This specimen belongs to a study of blood T cell repertoires in COVID-19. Assay used: immunoSEQ multiplex PCR; TCRdb lists only in-frame clones, some missing. The data contain a few hundred thousand clones, about 90% of them singletons. The germline gives CDR1 WSHSY, CDR2 SAAADI. Trimming removed 6 bases from V and 4 bases from J; junction bases left unmatched: 5. CDR3 size: 14 residues. The gene calls are TRBV10-2 and TRBJ2-1; 8 bases align to TRBD2. The TCR was taken from a woman aged 45 to 65 who had recovered from COVID-19. Source material: peripheral blood. CDR3 residues: CASRLAGGYNEQFF. The CDR3 DNA is TGCGCCAGCAGGCTCGCGGGGGGATACAATGAGCAGTTCTTC.